Below, 31 T cell receptor beta chains from the same sample are listed, as sequenced in a study of blood T cell repertoires in COVID-19. Clones were read by immunoSEQ multiplex PCR, and TCRdb kept only the in-frame ones, dropping some. The sample has about 200,000 clones; roughly 86% are singletons. Sequencing was carried out using peripheral blood. These receptors all come from a woman aged 45-59 years with active or convalescent COVID-19.

V gene TRBV7-9 combines with J gene TRBJ2-3, with D perhaps TRBD1 (6 bases). This CDR3 comprises 14 residues. The V and J ends lost 5 bases and 0 bases respectively, with 9 bases between them. Germline CDR1 is SEHNR and CDR2 is FQNEAQ (reference sequence). The CDR3 nucleotides read TGTGCCAGCAGCGGGACACTTAGCACAGATACGCAGTATTTT. It is translated as CASSGTLSTDTQYF.

The genes are TRBV6-2 or TRBV6-3 and TRBJ2-5; 9 bases are shared with TRBD1. Germline V gene lookup returns CDR1 MNHEY and CDR2 SVGEGT. The V gene end was trimmed by 2 bases and the J gene end by 5 bases; junction bases not matched to a gene: 6. The CDR3 runs 15 residues. In DNA form, the CDR3 reads TGTGCCAGCAGTTACGGTGGGACAGGGAGGGAGACCCAGTACTTC. Its translation is CASSYGGTGRETQYF.

The V gene is TRBV11-2, the J gene TRBJ1-1; D is perhaps TRBD1 (6 bases). The CDR3 contains 14 residues. V shed 5 bases and J shed 0 bases, with 10 bases lying between them. The germline V gene has CDR1 SGHAT and CDR2 FQNNGV. The CDR3 coding sequence is TGTGCCAGCAGCCCACAGGGCTTGAACACTGAAGCTTTCTTT. Its translation is CASSPQGLNTEAFF.

The chain combines TRBV2 with TRBJ2-7; TRBD2 might be the D (6 bases). The CDR3 consists of 13 residues. Germline lookup yields CDR1 SNHLY and CDR2 FYNNEI. Trimming pared 11 bases from V and 1 base from J, leaving 15 bases between. CDR3 in amino acids: CAPSAGWSYEQYF. CDR3 nucleotides: TGTGCCCCCAGCGCGGGATGGTCCTACGAGCAGTACTTC.

The chain couples TRBV7-6 to TRBJ1-1; D is ambiguous. This CDR3 comprises 13 residues. The V gene's germline CDR1 is SGHVS and CDR2 FNYEAQ. V lost 5 bases and J 1 base, leaving 8 bases between the germline ends. The CDR3 loop is CASSADKNTEAFF. DNA of the CDR3: TGTGCCAGCAGCGCCGACAAGAACACTGAAGCTTTCTTT.

There are a few counts of this clone. The rearrangement uses TRBV6-5 and TRBJ2-7, with D possibly being TRBD1 (5 bases). Trimming shortened V by 2 bases and J by 2 bases, and 10 bases separated the two germline ends. The germline V gene has CDR1 MNHEY and CDR2 SVGAGI. The CDR3 consists of 14 residues. The CDR3 reads CASSYRSDTYEQYF. As DNA, the CDR3 is TGTGCCAGCAGTTACCGTTCGGACACCTACGAGCAGTACTTC.

The chain is built from TRBV5-1 and TRBJ1-4; weak D call: TRBD1 (6 bases). The CDR3 is made up of 17 amino acids. Germline loops: CDR1 SGHRS, CDR2 YFSETQ. V dropped 4 bases and J dropped 7 bases, with 23 bases sitting between them. CDR3 in amino acids: CASSLQGSAYASEKLFF. CDR3 nucleotides: TGCGCCAGCAGCCTACAGGGATCGGCATACGCAAGTGAAAAACTGTTTTTT. Together with reference TRBV5-1 and TRBJ1-4, the CDR3 gives the full variable domain: KAGVTQTPRYLIKTRGQQVTLSCSPISGHRSVSWYQQTPGQGLQFLFEYFSETQRNKGNFPGRFSGRQFSNSRSEMNVSTLELGDSALYLCASSLQGSAYASEKLFFGSGTQLSVL.

This clone was detected once. Compared with germline, one end of the junction differs, possibly owing to a read error. The chain links TRBV18 to TRBJ1-1; 7 nucleotides line up with TRBD1. CDR3 length: 15 residues. The V gene's germline CDR1 is KGHSH and CDR2 LQKENI. In DNA form, the CDR3 reads TGTGCCAGCTCACTCCCGGGACAGCTGAAAACTGAAGCTTTCTTT. Its translation is CASSLPGQLKTEAFF.

This rearrangement joins TRBV5-1 to TRBJ1-4; 9 bases align to TRBD1. From germline, CDR1 is SGHRS and CDR2 YFSETQ. The CDR3 runs to 15 residues. The junction had 8 bases not matched to a gene; V was cut back by 3 bases and J by 8 bases. CDR3 protein: CASSSNTGTGEKLFF. The DNA of the CDR3 is TGCGCCAGCAGCTCCAATACCGGGACAGGGGAAAAACTGTTTTTT.

This chain's CDR3 is CASSPGTSSTDTQYF. CDR3 nucleotides: TGTGCCAGCAGCCCCGGGACTAGTAGCACAGATACGCAGTATTTT. V gene TRBV11-3 combines with J gene TRBJ2-3, with 8 bases identical to TRBD2. J lost 0 bases, V lost 5 bases, and 4 bases had no gene match. The CDR3 covers 15 residues. CDR1 SGHNT and CDR2 YENEEA come from the germline V gene.

The chain combines TRBV6-5 with TRBJ1-3, with a tentative D call TRBD1 (5 bases). This CDR3 contains 14 residues. Trimming shortened V by 6 bases and J by 1 base, and 10 bases separated the two germline ends. Germline V gene lookup returns CDR1 MNHEY and CDR2 SVGAGI. The CDR3 region is CASSLGGSGNTIYF. CDR3 coding DNA: TGTGCCAGCAGCCTGGGGGGGTCTGGAAACACCATATATTTT.

V usage is TRBV5-5 and J usage is TRBJ1-5; D is unresolved. The germline gives CDR1 SGHKS, CDR2 YYEKEE (reference sequence). V shed 4 bases and J shed 6 bases, with 14 bases lying between them. The CDR3 totals 14 residues. The CDR3 DNA follows: TGTGCCAGCAGCCTGGAAGGCGGGATTCAGCCCCAGCATTTT. This translates into CASSLEGGIQPQHF.

The chain carries TRBV18 and TRBJ2-7; 9 bases map to TRBD1. There are 14 residues in the CDR3. Per the germline V gene, CDR1 is KGHSH and CDR2 is LQKENI. V lost 6 bases, J lost 4 bases, and 7 bases stayed unmatched. The CDR3: CASSQRTGEYEQYF. CDR3 DNA: TGTGCCAGCTCCCAACGGACAGGGGAGTACGAGCAGTACTTC. The whole variable domain, remainder taken from reference TRBV18 and TRBJ2-7, is NAGVMQNPRHLVRRRGQEARLRCSPMKGHSHVYWYRQLPEEGLKFMVYLQKENIIDESGMPKERFSAEFPKEGPSILRIQQVVRGDSAAYFCASSQRTGEYEQYFGPGTRLTVT.

The chain has TRBV6-4 and TRBJ1-2; 8 bases are shared with TRBD1. With V trimmed by 7 bases and J by 2 bases, 9 bases remained unmatched. Germline CDR1 MRHNA, CDR2 SNTAGT. This CDR3 comprises 15 residues. For the CDR3, the DNA is TGTGCCAGCACTCCCACAGGGGGATGGAACTATGGCTACACCTTC. It specifies CASTPTGGWNYGYTF.

The count of this clone is one. This chain joins TRBV12-3 or TRBV12-4 and TRBJ1-1, with D possibly matching TRBD1 (5 bases). The CDR3 runs 13 residues. V lost 3 bases and J lost 3, with 8 bases in between. The CDR3 protein is CASSFLGDTEAFF. The CDR3, as DNA: TGTGCCAGCAGTTTCTTAGGGGACACTGAAGCTTTCTTT.

Here the CDR3 reads CASSQVAGNYEQYF. Written as DNA, the CDR3 is TGTGCCAGCAGCCAAGTGGCAGGGAACTACGAGCAGTACTTC. The rearrangement uses TRBV14 and TRBJ2-7; a possible D gene is TRBD1 (5 bases). CDR1 is SGHDN, CDR2 FVKESK, per germline. The CDR3 runs 14 residues. The V end lost 1 base, the J end lost 3 bases, and 10 bases lay between the germline ends.

CDR3 nucleotide sequence: TGTGCCAGCAGTTTCGGCAGGGGGGAGACCCAGTACTTC. The encoded protein is CASSFGRGETQYF. This chain links TRBV6-5 with TRBJ2-5; 7 positions agree with TRBD1. V shed 4 bases, J shed 5 bases, and the junction held 4 bases outside the gene matches. The CDR3 has 13 amino acids. Germline-derived CDR1 and CDR2 are MNHEY and SVGAGI.

The V gene is TRBV27, the J gene TRBJ1-4; D is uncertain. CDR1 is MNHEY and CDR2 is SMNVEV in the germline V gene (reference sequence). With 3 bases removed from V and 3 bases from J, the gap between germline ends came to 8 bases. The CDR3 contains 14 residues. CDR3 nucleotides: TGTGCCAGCAGTTTCGTGGGCGCTAATGAAAAACTGTTTTTT. Translating gives CASSFVGANEKLFF.

V gene TRBV5-3 combines with J gene TRBJ2-7, with 9 positions matching TRBD2. TRBV5-3 belongs to the ORF category, with a function that is uncertain. This CDR3 is 19 amino acids long. The J segment lost 4 bases and the V segment lost 1 base, leaving 18 bases of the junction unmatched. The CDR3 loop is CARSLSLTSGNLGAYEQYF. The DNA for the CDR3 is TGTGCCAGAAGCTTGTCATTGACTAGCGGAAACCTAGGAGCGTACGAGCAGTACTTC.

This rearrangement joins TRBV9 to TRBJ1-4, with a tentative D call TRBD1 (6 bases). Trimming took 3 bases from V and 0 from J, leaving 6 bases between them. Looked up from germline, CDR1 is SGDLS and CDR2 is YYNGEE. The CDR3 consists of 14 residues. CDR3 amino acids: CASSEGATNEKLFF. CDR3 sequence (DNA): TGTGCCAGCAGCGAGGGGGCAACTAATGAAAAACTGTTTTTT.

This clone came up once. The rearrangement joins TRBV2 to TRBJ1-2; TRBD1 might be the D (5 bases). Germline V gene lookup returns CDR1 SNHLY and CDR2 FYNNEI. Trimming took off 8 bases at V and 4 bases at J, with 11 bases between the two ends. CDR3 length equals 12 residues. The CDR3: CASPGLAYGYTF. CDR3 nucleotides: TGTGCCAGCCCAGGGCTTGCCTATGGCTACACCTTC.

This clone was seen a handful of times. The chain carries TRBV12-2 and TRBJ2-3; TRBD2, the table's D call, was not compared with the DNA. TRBV12-2 constitutes a pseudogene. CDR3 length: 22 residues. CDR3 sequence reads: CASRLHGSSGGAKARSTDTQYF. The CDR3 DNA reads as TGTGCAAGTCGCTTACATGGATCTAGCGGGGGGGCCAAGGCCCGTAGCACAGATACGCAGTATTTT.

The chain is built from TRBV21-1 and TRBJ2-7; TRBD1, as called in the table, went unchecked against the DNA. TRBV21-1 has pseudogene status. The length of the CDR3 is 17 residues. The CDR3 DNA reads TGTGCCAGCAGCAAAAAGCTGGGGCCGCACAGCTCCTACGAGCAGTACTTC. Amino acids: CASSKKLGPHSSYEQYF.

In DNA, the CDR3 is TGTGCCAGCAGTTACCGGGGAGATACGCAGTATTTT. Protein: CASSYRGDTQYF. The rearrangement links TRBV6-5 to TRBJ2-3, with D possibly matching TRBD2 (5 bases). Between the trimmed V and J ends, which lost 2 bases and 5 bases, there was a span of 5 bases. The CDR3 loop spans 12 amino acids. Germline values: CDR1 MNHEY, CDR2 SVGAGI.

This clone appeared many times. The CDR3 bases are TGCGCCAGCAGCAAGGGACAGGGAAATTCACCCCTCCACTTT. Amino acid sequence: CASSKGQGNSPLHF. The gene calls are TRBV10-2 and TRBJ1-6; TRBD1 matches 9 bases. Germline V gene lookup returns CDR1 WSHSY and CDR2 SAAADI. With V trimmed by 6 bases and J by 7 bases, 4 bases remained unmatched. This CDR3 comprises 14 residues.

This chain links TRBV6-5 with TRBJ1-5; D is ambiguous. V lost 4 bases to trimming and J lost 4 bases, with 11 bases between them. The CDR3 runs to 14 residues. Germline V gene lookup returns CDR1 MNHEY and CDR2 SVGAGI. The DNA of the CDR3 is TGTGCCAGCAGTTTCCGGGGTTCAAATCAGCCCCAGCATTTT. Encoded protein: CASSFRGSNQPQHF.

The genes are TRBV5-6 and TRBJ1-6, with D perhaps TRBD1 (5 bases). Germline V gene lookup returns CDR1 SGHDT and CDR2 YYEEEE. The CDR3 extends over 12 amino acids. V gave up 4 bases and J gave up 8 bases, with 7 bases separating them. The CDR3: CASSIRDSPLHF. As DNA, the CDR3 is TGTGCCAGCAGCATCAGGGATTCACCCCTCCACTTT.

The chain recombines TRBV24-1 with TRBJ2-3; TRBD2 aligns across 11 bases. Germline CDR1 KGHDR, CDR2 SFDVKD. This CDR3 is built from 15 residues. V gave up 6 bases and J gave up 0 bases; unmatched junction bases: 1. The CDR3: CATSRLAGSTDTQYF. DNA for the CDR3: TGTGCCACCAGTCGACTAGCGGGGAGCACAGATACGCAGTATTTT.

The chain couples TRBV24-1 to TRBJ2-1; weak D call: TRBD2 (5 bases). CDR3 length: 15 amino acids. V gave up 4 bases and J gave up 8 bases, with 17 bases separating them. Germline V lookup: CDR1 KGHDR, CDR2 SFDVKD. CDR3 in amino acids: CATSDPPVGSDEQFF. CDR3 bases: TGTGCCACCAGTGACCCCCCAGTTGGGAGCGATGAGCAGTTCTTC.

This chain joins TRBV28 and TRBJ1-5, with D maybe TRBD1 (6 bases). Germline V gives CDR1 MDHEN, CDR2 SYDVKM. CDR3 length equals 14 residues. V lost 6 bases and J lost 5, with 14 bases in between. CDR3 nucleotide sequence: TGTGCCAGCAGCCCACGGGGGGGCGATCAGCCCCAGCATTTT. Translated, it gives CASSPRGGDQPQHF. Variable domain in full (rest from reference TRBV28 and TRBJ1-5): DVKVTQSSRYLVKRTGEKVFLECVQDMDHENMFWYRQDPGLGLRLIYFSYDVKMKEKGDIPEGYSVSREKKERFSLILESASTNQTSMYLCASSPRGGDQPQHFGDGTRLSIL.

This clone was found once. V usage is TRBV6-1 and J usage is TRBJ2-2; TRBD2 agrees at 11 bases. Losses at the gene ends were 2 bases for V and 0 bases for J; bases not matched to a gene: 5. Germline CDR1 MNHNS, CDR2 SASEGT. This CDR3 region has 18 residues. The CDR3 nucleotides read TGTGCCAGCAGTGAATATCTAGCGGGAGGCGCGAACACCGGGGAGCTGTTTTTT. Translating gives CASSEYLAGGANTGELFF.